A selection of T cell receptor beta chains follows, all from one sample in a study of T cell responses to AZD1222 COVID-19 vaccine. Clones were read by immunoSEQ multiplex PCR, and TCRdb kept only the in-frame ones, dropping some. Here the sample spans about 110,000 clones, around nine tenths being singletons. Sequences were derived from peripheral blood, sampled 28 days after the second AZD1222 dose. Receptors were obtained from an adult who received the AZD1222 COVID-19 vaccine. Each CDR3 is given with its conserved first and last residue. A D gene is named only where the DNA matches it firmly. Not all rows give a size; the values are once, few, many and, for expanded clones, a class.

V,size,J,D,CDR3,DNA
TRBV6-1,.,TRBJ2-5,TRBD2,CASSEGAGVVETQYF,TGTGCCAGCAGTGAAGGAGCGGGAGTGGTTGAGACCCAGTACTTC
TRBV19,.,TRBJ1-1,.,CASSTQGGETEAFF,TGTGCCAGTAGTACCCAGGGTGGGGAGACTGAAGCTTTCTTT
TRBV28,.,TRBJ2-3,.,CASPPPPRQANPSTDTQYF,TGTGCCAGCCCCCCCCCGCCCCGACAGGCAAATCCTAGCACAGATACGCAGTATTTT
TRBV7-9,.,TRBJ2-2,.,CASSPPGELFF,TGTGCCAGCAGCCCGCCCGGGGAGCTGTTTTTT
TRBV30,.,TRBJ1-5,.,CAWSKTGTNQPQHF,TGTGCCTGGAGTAAGACAGGAACTAATCAGCCCCAGCATTTT
TRBV5-1,.,TRBJ2-7,TRBD2,CASRLAASSYEQYF,TGCGCCAGCCGGCTAGCGGCGAGCTCCTACGAGCAGTACTTC
TRBV19,.,TRBJ1-5,.,CASSIRGRGQIRDYSNQPQHF,TGTGCCAGTAGTATCAGAGGCAGGGGCCAAATCCGAGACTATAGCAATCAGCCCCAGCATTTT
TRBV5-6,many,TRBJ1-4,TRBD1,CASSLGARGQPNEKLFF,TGTGCCAGCAGTCTTGGTGCCAGGGGGCAACCTAATGAAAAACTGTTTTTT
TRBV6-6,.,TRBJ1-2,TRBD1,CASSLDRGYGYTF,TGTGCCAGCAGCCTTGACAGGGGCTATGGCTACACCTTC
TRBV18,.,TRBJ2-7,TRBD2,CASQRASGALGSYEQYF,TGTGCCAGCCAACGGGCTAGCGGGGCCCTCGGCTCCTACGAGCAGTACTTC
TRBV3-1/TRBV3-2,.,TRBJ2-2,.,CASSQVLAGELFF,TGTGCCAGCAGCCAAGTTTTGGCCGGGGAGCTGTTTTTT
TRBV2,.,TRBJ2-5,.,CASSAPSLGETQYF,TGTGCCAGCAGTGCCCCCTCTCTTGGGGAGACCCAGTACTTC
TRBV5-1,.,TRBJ1-2,.,CASSSSRPSYGYTF,TGCGCCAGCAGCTCTTCCCGGCCTTCCTATGGCTACACCTTC
TRBV7-9,.,TRBJ1-1,.,CASSLSNRKTEAFF,TGTGCCAGCAGCTTATCTAACAGAAAAACTGAAGCTTTCTTT
TRBV2,.,TRBJ1-5,.,CASSEATHGNQPQHF,TGTGCCAGCAGTGAAGCTACTCACGGCAATCAGCCCCAGCATTTT
TRBV6-5,.,TRBJ1-1,TRBD1,CASSRKTGGGTEAFF,TGTGCCAGTTCACGGAAGACAGGGGGAGGCACTGAAGCTTTCTTT